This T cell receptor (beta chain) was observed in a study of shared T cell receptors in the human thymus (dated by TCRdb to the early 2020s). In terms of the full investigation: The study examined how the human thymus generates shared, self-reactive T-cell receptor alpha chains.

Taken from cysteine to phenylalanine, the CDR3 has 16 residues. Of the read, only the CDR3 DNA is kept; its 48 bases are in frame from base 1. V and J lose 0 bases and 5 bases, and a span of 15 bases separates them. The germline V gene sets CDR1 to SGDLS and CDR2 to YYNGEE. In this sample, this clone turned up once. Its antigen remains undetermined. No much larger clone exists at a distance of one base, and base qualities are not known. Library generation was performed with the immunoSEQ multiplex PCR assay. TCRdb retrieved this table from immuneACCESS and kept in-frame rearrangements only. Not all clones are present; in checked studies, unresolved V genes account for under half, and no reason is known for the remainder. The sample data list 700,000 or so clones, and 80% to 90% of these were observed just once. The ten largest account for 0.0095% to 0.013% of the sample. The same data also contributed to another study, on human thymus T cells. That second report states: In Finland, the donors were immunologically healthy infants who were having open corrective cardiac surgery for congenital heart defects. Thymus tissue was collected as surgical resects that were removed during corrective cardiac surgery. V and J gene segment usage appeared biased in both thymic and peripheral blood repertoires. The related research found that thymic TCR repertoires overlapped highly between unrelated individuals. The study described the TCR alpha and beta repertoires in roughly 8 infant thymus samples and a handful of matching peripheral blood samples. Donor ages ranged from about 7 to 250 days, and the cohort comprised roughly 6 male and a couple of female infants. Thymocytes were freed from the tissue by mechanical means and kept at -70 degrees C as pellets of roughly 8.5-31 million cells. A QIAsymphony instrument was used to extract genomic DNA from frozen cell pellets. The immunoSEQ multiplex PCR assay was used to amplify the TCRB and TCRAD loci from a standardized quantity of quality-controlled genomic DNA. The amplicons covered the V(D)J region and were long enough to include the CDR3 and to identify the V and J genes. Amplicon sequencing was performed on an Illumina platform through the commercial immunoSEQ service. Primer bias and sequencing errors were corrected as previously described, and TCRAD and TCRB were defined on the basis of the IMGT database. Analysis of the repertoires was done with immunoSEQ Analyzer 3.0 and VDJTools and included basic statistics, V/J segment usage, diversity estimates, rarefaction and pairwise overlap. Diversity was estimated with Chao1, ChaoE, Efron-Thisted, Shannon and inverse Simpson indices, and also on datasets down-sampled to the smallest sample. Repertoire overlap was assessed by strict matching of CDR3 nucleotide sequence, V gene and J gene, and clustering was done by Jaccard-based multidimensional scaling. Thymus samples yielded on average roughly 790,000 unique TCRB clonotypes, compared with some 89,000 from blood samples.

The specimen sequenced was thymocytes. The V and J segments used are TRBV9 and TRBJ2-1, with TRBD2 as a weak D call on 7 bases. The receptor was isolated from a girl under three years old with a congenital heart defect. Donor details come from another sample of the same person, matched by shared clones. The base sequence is TGTGCCAGCAGCGTAGAAGGGAGGGCAGGGGACAATGAGCAGTTCTTC. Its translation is CASSVEGRAGDNEQFF.